The 4 T cell receptor beta chains listed next were all sequenced from one sample in a study of cytomegalovirus exposure and HLA in healthy donors. Primers: 60 Vbeta forward and 13 Jbeta reverse. Profiling relied on immunoSEQ multiplex PCR, and the TCRdb table lists in-frame clones only, not all of them. The repertoire holds approximately 100,000 clones, with 73% as singletons. Sequenced input: PBMCs. These receptors came from a man between 40 and 49 years old in good health and CMV-seronegative.

The rearrangement uses TRBV7-2 and TRBJ2-7, with TRBD1 as a possible D gene (6 bases). The V end lost 5 bases, the J end lost 1 base, and 9 bases lay between the germline ends. This CDR3 is 13 amino acids long. CDR1 and CDR2 (germline): SGHTA, FQGNSA. CDR3 region: CASSQGHSYEQYF. The CDR3 nucleotides are TGTGCCAGCAGCCAGGGACATTCCTACGAGCAGTACTTC.

This CDR3 reads CASSSSTDTQYF. The CDR3 DNA sequence: TGTGCCAGCAGTTCTAGTACTGATACGCAGTATTTT. The chain carries TRBV6-6 and TRBJ2-3; no definite D call. V was pared by 4 bases and J by 6 bases, with 8 bases between. Germline assignment: CDR1 MNHNY and CDR2 SVGAGI (reference sequence). The CDR3 sequence is 12 residues long.

This clone was detected once. The chain is built from TRBV10-3 and TRBJ2-7, with D perhaps matching TRBD2 (7 bases). There are 16 residues in the CDR3. Between the trimmed V and J ends, which lost 0 bases and 2 bases, there was a span of 14 bases. Per germline, CDR1 ENHRY and CDR2 SYGVKD. The CDR3 here is CAISESGGGHPYEQYF. The CDR3 nucleotides are TGTGCCATCAGTGAGTCGGGCGGGGGACATCCCTACGAGCAGTACTTC.

This rearrangement joins TRBV29-1 to TRBJ2-3; no clear D gene. The CDR3 runs 13 residues. Trimming removed 4 bases from V and 2 bases from J, with 10 bases in between. Germline V gives CDR1 SQVTM, CDR2 ANQGSEA. The CDR3 loop reads CSVARQHTDTQYF. CDR3 nucleotide sequence: TGCAGCGTTGCGCGGCAGCACACAGATACGCAGTATTTT.